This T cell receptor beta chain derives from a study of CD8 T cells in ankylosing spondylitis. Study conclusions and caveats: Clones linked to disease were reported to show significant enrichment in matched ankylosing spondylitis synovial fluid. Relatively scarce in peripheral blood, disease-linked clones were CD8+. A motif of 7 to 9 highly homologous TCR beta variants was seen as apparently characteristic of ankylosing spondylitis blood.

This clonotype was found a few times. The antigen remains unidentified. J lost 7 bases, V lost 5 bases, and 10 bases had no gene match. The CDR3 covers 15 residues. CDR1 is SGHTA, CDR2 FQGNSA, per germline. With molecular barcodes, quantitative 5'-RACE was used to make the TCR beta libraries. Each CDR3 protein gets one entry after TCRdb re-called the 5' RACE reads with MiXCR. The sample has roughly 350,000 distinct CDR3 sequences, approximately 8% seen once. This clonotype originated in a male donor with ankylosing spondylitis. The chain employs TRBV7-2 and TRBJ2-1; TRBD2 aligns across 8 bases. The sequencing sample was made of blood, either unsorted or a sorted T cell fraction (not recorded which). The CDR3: CASSPPLAGSNEQFF. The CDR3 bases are TGTGCCAGCAGCCCCCCCCTAGCGGGCAGTAATGAGCAGTTCTTC.